Listed here is a single TCR beta chain. The antigen is unknown. cDNA libraries for TCR alpha and TCR beta, carrying sample barcodes and UMIs, came from 5'RACE with constant-segment primers. TCRdb itself ran the 5' RACE reads through MiXCR, one entry per CDR3 protein. The repertoire includes over 150,000 distinct CDR3 sequences, 20% to 25% of them detected once, and under 30% sits in the top ten. The germline gives CDR1 SQVTM, CDR2 ANQGSEA. V lost 8 bases, J lost 5 bases, and 10 bases stayed unmatched. The CDR3 has 14 residues. The entry originates in a study of T-cell memory formation after mild COVID-19. Regarding the study as a whole: Clones shrinking from day 15 to 85 showed even CD4/CD8 mixes; later expanders tilted CD4+. Second-wave clones peaking on day 37 lacked confirmed SARS-CoV-2 specificity. Cross-reactive memory seemingly joined, as some responding clones were found in pre-infection memory.

Sequenced material: PBMCs or a T cell subset sorted from them (not recorded which). This chain links TRBV29-1 with TRBJ2-7; 12 positions match TRBD1. The source is an adult woman who had mild COVID-19 (a few samples of this study predate the infection). Cell type and time point are not known. CDR3: CSLTLGTGGDEQYF. DNA for the CDR3: TGCAGCTTAACGCTCGGGACAGGGGGCGACGAGCAGTACTTC.